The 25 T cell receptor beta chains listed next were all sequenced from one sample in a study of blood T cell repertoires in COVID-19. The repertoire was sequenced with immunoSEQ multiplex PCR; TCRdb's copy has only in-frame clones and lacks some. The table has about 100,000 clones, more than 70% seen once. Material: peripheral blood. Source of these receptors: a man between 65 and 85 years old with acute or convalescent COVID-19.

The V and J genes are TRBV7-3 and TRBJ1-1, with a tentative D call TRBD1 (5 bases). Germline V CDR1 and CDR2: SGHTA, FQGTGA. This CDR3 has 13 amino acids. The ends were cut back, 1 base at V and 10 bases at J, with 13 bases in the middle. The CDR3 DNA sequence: TGTGCCAGCAGCTTAAAGGCGGGGGAAGGAGCTTTCTTT. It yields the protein CASSLKAGEGAFF. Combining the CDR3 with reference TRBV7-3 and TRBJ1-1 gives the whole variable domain GAGVSQTPSNKVTEKGKYVELRCDPISGHTALYWYRQSLGQGPEFLIYFQGTGAADDSGLPNDRFFAVRPEGSVSTLKIQRTERGDSAVYLCASSLKAGEGAFFGQGTRLTVV.

DNA of the CDR3: TGTGCCAGCAGGCGACAGGGTGGCACCGGGGAGCTGTTTTTT. Amino acids: CASRRQGGTGELFF. The chain carries TRBV27 and TRBJ2-2, with 7 positions matching TRBD1. The CDR3 contains 14 residues. The V gene's germline CDR1 is MNHEY and CDR2 SMNVEV (reference sequence). J lost 4 bases, V lost 6 bases, and 5 bases had no gene match.

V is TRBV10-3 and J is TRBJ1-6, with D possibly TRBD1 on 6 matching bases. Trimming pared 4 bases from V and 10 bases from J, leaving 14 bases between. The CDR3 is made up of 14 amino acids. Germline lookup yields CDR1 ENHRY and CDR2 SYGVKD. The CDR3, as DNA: TGTGCCATCAGTGCAGGGACATTAGAATCACCCCTCCACTTT. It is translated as CAISAGTLESPLHF.

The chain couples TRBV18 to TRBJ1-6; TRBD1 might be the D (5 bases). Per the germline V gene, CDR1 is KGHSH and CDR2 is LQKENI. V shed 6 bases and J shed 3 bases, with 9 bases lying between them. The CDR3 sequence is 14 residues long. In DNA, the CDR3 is TGTGCCAGCTCGCTACAGGTCTATAATTCACCCCTCCACTTT. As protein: CASSLQVYNSPLHF.

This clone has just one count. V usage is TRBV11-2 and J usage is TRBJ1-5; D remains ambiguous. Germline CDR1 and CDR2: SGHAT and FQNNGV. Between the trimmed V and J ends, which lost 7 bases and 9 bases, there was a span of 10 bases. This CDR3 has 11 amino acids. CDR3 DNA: TGTGCCAGCACCCCCGTGTGGCCCCAGCATTTT. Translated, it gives CASTPVWPQHF.

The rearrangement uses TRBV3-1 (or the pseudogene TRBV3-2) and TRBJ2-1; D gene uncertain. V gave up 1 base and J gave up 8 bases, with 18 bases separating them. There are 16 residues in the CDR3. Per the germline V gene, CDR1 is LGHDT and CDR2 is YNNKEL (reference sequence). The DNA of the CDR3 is TGTGCCAGCAGCCAAGGGCATCAGGATGGTACACATGAGCAGTTCTTC. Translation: CASSQGHQDGTHEQFF.

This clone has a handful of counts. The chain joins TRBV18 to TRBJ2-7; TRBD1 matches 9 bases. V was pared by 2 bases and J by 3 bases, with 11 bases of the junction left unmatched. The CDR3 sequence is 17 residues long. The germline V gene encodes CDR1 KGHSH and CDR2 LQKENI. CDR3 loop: CASSPIQPGQGRYEQYF. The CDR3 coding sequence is TGTGCCAGCTCACCAATCCAACCGGGACAGGGACGCTACGAGCAGTACTTC.

CDR3 nucleotides: TGTGCCAGCTCACCACGGACAGATTATACCTACGAGCAGTACTTC. Protein: CASSPRTDYTYEQYF. The rearrangement joins TRBV18 to TRBJ2-7, with a weak D call TRBD1 (6 bases). The V and J ends lost 1 base and 2 bases respectively, with 12 bases between them. This CDR3 has 15 residues. Germline V lookup: CDR1 KGHSH, CDR2 LQKENI. Full variable domain (outside the CDR3, taken from reference TRBV18 and TRBJ2-7): NAGVMQNPRHLVRRRGQEARLRCSPMKGHSHVYWYRQLPEEGLKFMVYLQKENIIDESGMPKERFSAEFPKEGPSILRIQQVVRGDSAAYFCASSPRTDYTYEQYFGPGTRLTVT.

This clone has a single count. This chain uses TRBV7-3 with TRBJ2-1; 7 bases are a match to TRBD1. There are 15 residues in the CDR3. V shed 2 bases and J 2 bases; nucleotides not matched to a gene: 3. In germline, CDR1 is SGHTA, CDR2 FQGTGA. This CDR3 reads CASSLGQGAYNEQFF. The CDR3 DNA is TGTGCCAGCAGCTTAGGGCAGGGGGCCTACAATGAGCAGTTCTTC. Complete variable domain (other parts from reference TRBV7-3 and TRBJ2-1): GAGVSQTPSNKVTEKGKYVELRCDPISGHTALYWYRQSLGQGPEFLIYFQGTGAADDSGLPNDRFFAVRPEGSVSTLKIQRTERGDSAVYLCASSLGQGAYNEQFFGPGTRLTVL.

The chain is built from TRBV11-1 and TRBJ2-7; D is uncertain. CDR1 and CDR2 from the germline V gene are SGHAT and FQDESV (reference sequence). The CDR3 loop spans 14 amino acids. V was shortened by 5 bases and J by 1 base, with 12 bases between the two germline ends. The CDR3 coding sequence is TGTGCCAGCAGCGCCGACATATTGTCCTACGAGCAGTACTTC. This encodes CASSADILSYEQYF.

The CDR3 loop reads CASSQEEGLAGGIQYF. Here the CDR3 DNA reads TGCGCCAGCAGCCAAGAGGAGGGACTAGCGGGGGGAATCCAGTACTTC. This sequence joins TRBV4-1 and TRBJ2-5, with 15 bases lining up with TRBD2. The V segment lost 0 bases and the J segment 10 bases; nucleotides outside the gene matches: 6. The CDR3 runs 16 residues. Germline V CDR1 and CDR2: MGHRA, YSYEKL.

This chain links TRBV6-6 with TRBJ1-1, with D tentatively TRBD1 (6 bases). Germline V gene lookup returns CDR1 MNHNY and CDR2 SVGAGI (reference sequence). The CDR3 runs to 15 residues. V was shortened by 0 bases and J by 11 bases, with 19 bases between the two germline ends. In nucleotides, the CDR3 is TGTGCCAGCAGTTACTCGATCCGGGGGGCGGACCTCGCTTTCTTT. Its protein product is CASSYSIRGADLAFF.

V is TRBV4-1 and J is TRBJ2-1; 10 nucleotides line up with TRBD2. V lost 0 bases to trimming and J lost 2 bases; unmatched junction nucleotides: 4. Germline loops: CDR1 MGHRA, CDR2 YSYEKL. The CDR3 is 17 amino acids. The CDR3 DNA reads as TGCGCCAGCAGCCAAGATATAGCGGGGGGCGCCTACAATGAGCAGTTCTTC. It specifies CASSQDIAGGAYNEQFF.

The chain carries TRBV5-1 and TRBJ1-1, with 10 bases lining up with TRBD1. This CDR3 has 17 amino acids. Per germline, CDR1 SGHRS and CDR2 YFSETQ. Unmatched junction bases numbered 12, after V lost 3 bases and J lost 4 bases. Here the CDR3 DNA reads TGCGCCAGCAGCTGGGGGGGACAGGGGACCCCGGGCACTGAAGCTTTCTTT. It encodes CASSWGGQGTPGTEAFF.

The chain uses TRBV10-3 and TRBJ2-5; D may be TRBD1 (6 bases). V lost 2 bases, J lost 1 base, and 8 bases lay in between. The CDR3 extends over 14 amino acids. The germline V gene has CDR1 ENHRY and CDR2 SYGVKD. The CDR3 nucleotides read TGTGCCATCAGTGAGGGGGGCATCCAAGAGACCCAGTACTTC. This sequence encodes CAISEGGIQETQYF.

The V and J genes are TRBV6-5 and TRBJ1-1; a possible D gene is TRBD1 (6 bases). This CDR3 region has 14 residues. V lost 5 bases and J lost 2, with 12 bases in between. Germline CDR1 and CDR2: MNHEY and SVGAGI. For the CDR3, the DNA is TGTGCCAGCAGTAGCCGGGACACCAACACTGAAGCTTTCTTT. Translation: CASSSRDTNTEAFF.

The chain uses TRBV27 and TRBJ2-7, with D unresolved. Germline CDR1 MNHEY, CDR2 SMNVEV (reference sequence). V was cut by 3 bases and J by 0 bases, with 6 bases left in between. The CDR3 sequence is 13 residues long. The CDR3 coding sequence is TGTGCCAGCAGTTTCGTCAGCTCCTACGAGCAGTACTTC. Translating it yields CASSFVSSYEQYF.

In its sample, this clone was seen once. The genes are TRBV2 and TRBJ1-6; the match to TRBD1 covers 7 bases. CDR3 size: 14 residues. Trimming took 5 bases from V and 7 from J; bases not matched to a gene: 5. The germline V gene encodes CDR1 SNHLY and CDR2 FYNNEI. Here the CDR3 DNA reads TGTGCCAGCAGTACAAGGGACAGAAATTCACCCCTCCACTTT. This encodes CASSTRDRNSPLHF.

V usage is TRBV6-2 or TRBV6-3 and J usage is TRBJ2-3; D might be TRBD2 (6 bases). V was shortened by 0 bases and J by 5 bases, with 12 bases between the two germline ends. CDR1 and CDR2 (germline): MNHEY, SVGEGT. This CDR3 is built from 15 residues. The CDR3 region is CASSYSEGSGDTQYF. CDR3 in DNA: TGTGCCAGCAGTTACTCGGAGGGGTCAGGAGATACGCAGTATTTT.

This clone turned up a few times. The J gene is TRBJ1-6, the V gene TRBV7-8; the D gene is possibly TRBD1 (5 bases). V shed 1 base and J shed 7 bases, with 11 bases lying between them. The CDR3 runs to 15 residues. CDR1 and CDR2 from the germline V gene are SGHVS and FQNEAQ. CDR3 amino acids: CASSLVRGGNSPLHF. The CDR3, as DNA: TGTGCCAGCAGCTTAGTTAGGGGTGGCAATTCACCCCTCCACTTT.

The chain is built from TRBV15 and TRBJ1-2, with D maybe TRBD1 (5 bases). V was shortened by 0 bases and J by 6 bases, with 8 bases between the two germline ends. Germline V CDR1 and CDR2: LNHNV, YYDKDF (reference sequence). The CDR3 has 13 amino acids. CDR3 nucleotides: TGTGCCACCAGCAGAGATCAAGGGGATGGCTACACCTTC. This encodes CATSRDQGDGYTF.

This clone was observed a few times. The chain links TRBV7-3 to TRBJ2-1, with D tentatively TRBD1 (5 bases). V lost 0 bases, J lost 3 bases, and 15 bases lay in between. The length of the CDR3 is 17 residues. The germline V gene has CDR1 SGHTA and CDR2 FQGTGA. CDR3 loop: CASSLTGRSRIYNEQFF. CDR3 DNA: TGTGCCAGCAGCTTAACGGGGCGGAGTAGGATCTACAATGAGCAGTTCTTC.

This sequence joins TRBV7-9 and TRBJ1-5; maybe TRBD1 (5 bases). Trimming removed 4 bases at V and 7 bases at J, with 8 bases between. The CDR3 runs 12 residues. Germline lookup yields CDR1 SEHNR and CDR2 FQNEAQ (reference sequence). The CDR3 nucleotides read TGTGCCAGCAGCTGGGGGGACCAGCCCCAGCATTTT. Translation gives CASSWGDQPQHF.

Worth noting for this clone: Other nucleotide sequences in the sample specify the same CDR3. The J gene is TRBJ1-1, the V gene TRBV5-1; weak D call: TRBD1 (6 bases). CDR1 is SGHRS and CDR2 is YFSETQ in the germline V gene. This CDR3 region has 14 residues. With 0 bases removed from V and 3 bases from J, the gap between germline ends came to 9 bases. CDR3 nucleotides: TGCGCCAGCAGCTTGGAGGCAGGGGACACTGAAGCTTTCTTT. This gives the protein CASSLEAGDTEAFF. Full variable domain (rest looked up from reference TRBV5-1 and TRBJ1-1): KAGVTQTPRYLIKTRGQQVTLSCSPISGHRSVSWYQQTPGQGLQFLFEYFSETQRNKGNFPGRFSGRQFSNSRSEMNVSTLELGDSALYLCASSLEAGDTEAFFGQGTRLTVV.

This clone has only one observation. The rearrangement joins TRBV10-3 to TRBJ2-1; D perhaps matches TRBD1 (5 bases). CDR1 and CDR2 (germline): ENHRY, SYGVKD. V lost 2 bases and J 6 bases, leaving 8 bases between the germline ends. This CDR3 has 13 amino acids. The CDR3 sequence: CAISERRGNEQFF. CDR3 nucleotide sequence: TGTGCCATCAGTGAGAGAAGGGGCAATGAGCAGTTCTTC.